This entry describes one T cell receptor beta chain. TCRdb's table, derived via immunoSEQ multiplex PCR, lists solely in-frame clones and lacks some. The table includes 100,000 or so clones, under 95% detected once. The sample comes from a study of control samples from healthy donors and cancer patients. The CDR3 contains 13 residues. V was pared by 3 bases and J by 4 bases, with 9 bases between. Germline V gene data show CDR1 as MNHEY and CDR2 as SMNVEV (reference sequence). The rearrangement links TRBV27 to TRBJ2-5; no definite D call. Sequencing was done on a sample of blood. This sequence was found in a woman in her late teens or twenties in good health. The CDR3 DNA is TGTGCCAGCAGTTTTGCGGTGGGAGAGACCCAGTACTTC. This encodes CASSFAVGETQYF.